This TCR beta chain was sequenced during a study of T cell responses to AZD1222 COVID-19 vaccine. Points from the study as a whole: The donors showed a predominance of white British ancestry and of females, with possible underestimation of clonal diversity. Following two doses of AZD1222, Spike-specific TCR breadth and depth rose. There were vaccine-associated CD4 TCRs across spike, dominant at 160-218 and 743-854.

Second-dose groups at about 4 or about 12 weeks were pooled. The protocol was immunoSEQ multiplex PCR, while the TCRdb copy is restricted to in-frame clones and leaves out a portion. The sample has about 180,000 clones; 85% to 95% are singletons. As concerns this clone: Antigen: not known.

Sample: peripheral blood, taken 28 days after the second AZD1222 dose. The receptor comes from an adult who received the AZD1222 COVID-19 vaccine.

The CDR3 loop is CASSVTATYEQYF. The CDR3 DNA is TGTGCCAGCAGTGTGACGGCAACCTACGAGCAGTACTTC. The J gene is TRBJ2-7, the V gene TRBV28, with D unresolved. Germline lookup yields CDR1 MDHEN and CDR2 SYDVKM. V dropped 5 bases and J dropped 2 bases, with 10 bases sitting between them. This CDR3 spans 13 amino acids.